A selection of T cell receptor beta chains follows, all from one sample in a study of cytomegalovirus exposure and HLA in healthy donors. Method: immunoSEQ multiplex PCR; TCRdb's copy keeps in-frame clones and lacks some. The table lists a few hundred thousand clones, roughly 84% of them singletons, with roughly 1.3% in the top ten. Specimen: PBMCs. The receptors stem from a girl between 5 and 17 years old in good health and CMV-seronegative. Each CDR3 is given without its conserved first and last residue. The order of the fields is J gene, D gene, V gene, CDR3 protein. D genes are given only for firm matches.

J: TRBJ2-7
D: TRBD2
V: TRBV19
CDR3: ASSIEGLAGETYEQY

J: TRBJ2-3
D: TRBD2
V: TRBV6-1
CDR3: ASSEGLATDTQY

J: TRBJ2-7
D: TRBD2
V: TRBV4-2
CDR3: ASSQVIGTAGGRSYEQY

J: TRBJ1-3
D: -
V: TRBV4-1
CDR3: ASSHTLDGGNTIY

J: TRBJ1-3
D: TRBD1
V: TRBV7-2
CDR3: ASSLGTGLNTIY

J: TRBJ1-5
D: TRBD1
V: TRBV18
CDR3: ASSKGQGNQPQH

J: TRBJ2-2
D: TRBD2
V: TRBV4-1
CDR3: ASSLASGLAGSTKNTGELF

J: TRBJ1-1
D: TRBD1
V: TRBV19
CDR3: ASSRQGNTEAF

J: TRBJ1-3
D: -
V: TRBV7-9
CDR3: ASSLALQDRSGNTIY

J: TRBJ1-2
D: -
V: TRBV19
CDR3: ASRGDTTGRYGYT

J: TRBJ2-1
D: TRBD1
V: TRBV9
CDR3: ASSVWDRDGEQF

J: TRBJ1-1
D: TRBD1
V: TRBV19
CDR3: ASSRAGGVNTEAF

J: TRBJ1-2
D: -
V: TRBV5-1
CDR3: ASSLEAGSNYGYT

J: TRBJ1-1
D: -
V: TRBV20-1
CDR3: SASGRRPAF

J: TRBJ1-2
D: TRBD1
V: TRBV10-3
CDR3: AISERGQGLSSTSLRYGYT

J: TRBJ1-4
D: TRBD1
V: TRBV2
CDR3: ASSEEGQGREKLF

J: TRBJ2-3
D: TRBD1
V: TRBV5-6
CDR3: ASSWDQTGLTQY

J: TRBJ1-2
D: -
V: TRBV28
CDR3: ASSPHGGGMMRYT

J: TRBJ1-1
D: -
V: TRBV1
CDR3: TSSRSGERTEAF

J: TRBJ1-6
D: -
V: TRBV6-1
CDR3: ASSEARVLNSPLH

J: TRBJ1-3
D: -
V: TRBV19
CDR3: ASSTGTTGNTIY

J: TRBJ2-5
D: -
V: TRBV7-8
CDR3: ASSLGRTAWGETQY

J: TRBJ2-2
D: -
V: TRBV7-3
CDR3: ASSSGLLSTGELF

J: TRBJ1-4
D: -
V: TRBV5-1
CDR3: ASSRTRGLATNEKLF

J: TRBJ1-1
D: -
V: TRBV28
CDR3: ASSTDSPNTEAF

J: TRBJ1-2
D: -
V: TRBV7-9
CDR3: ASSLRFDGSPLNGYT

J: TRBJ2-4
D: -
V: TRBV6-1
CDR3: ASNQDYKNIQY

J: TRBJ2-1
D: -
V: TRBV6-1
CDR3: ASSINWRQF

J: TRBJ1-1
D: -
V: TRBV11-2
CDR3: ASSGQGKRDTEAF

J: TRBJ1-2
D: TRBD1
V: TRBV7-9
CDR3: ASSYGTDPYGYT

J: TRBJ1-1
D: -
V: TRBV25-1
CDR3: ASSRRDTSWDTEAF

J: TRBJ2-1
D: -
V: TRBV4-3
CDR3: ASSPAGVSYNEQF

J: TRBJ2-7
D: -
V: TRBV12-2
CDR3: ASRLGGGRVAEQY

J: TRBJ1-1
D: TRBD1
V: TRBV28
CDR3: ASTRDRGYTEAF

J: TRBJ2-3
D: TRBD1
V: TRBV5-1
CDR3: ASSHRDSLLTDTQY

J: TRBJ1-2
D: -
V: TRBV2
CDR3: ASSDGTSRVGLGYT

J: TRBJ2-5
D: -
V: TRBV28
CDR3: ASSFLSGIQETQY

J: TRBJ1-2
D: -
V: TRBV28
CDR3: ASSSPQLSIYGYT

J: TRBJ2-3
D: -
V: TRBV28
CDR3: ASRIGQGQDTQY

J: TRBJ2-7
D: -
V: TRBV7-9
CDR3: ASSFRGEQY

J: TRBJ1-5
D: TRBD1
V: TRBV2
CDR3: ATSTGTEVSNQPQH

J: TRBJ2-7
D: TRBD2
V: TRBV6-6
CDR3: ASSQGTSSYEQY

J: TRBJ1-2
D: -
V: TRBV6-6
CDR3: ASSSWGASYHGYT

J: TRBJ2-7
D: -
V: TRBV19
CDR3: ASSMGLQYEQY

J: TRBJ1-5
D: TRBD1
V: TRBV2
CDR3: ASRPGTGMNQPQH

J: TRBJ1-1
D: -
V: TRBV5-1
CDR3: ASTPAGVNTEAF

J: TRBJ1-2
D: -
V: TRBV7-2
CDR3: ASSRGGGVNYGYT

J: TRBJ2-7
D: TRBD1
V: TRBV2
CDR3: ASSARDRAYEQY

J: TRBJ2-1
D: TRBD1
V: TRBV5-6
CDR3: ASGRAGQGVNEQF

J: TRBJ1-2
D: TRBD1
V: TRBV6-6
CDR3: ASSWDSNYGYT

J: TRBJ1-6
D: TRBD1
V: TRBV14
CDR3: ASSPLNLDRGLAPLH

J: TRBJ2-2
D: TRBD2
V: TRBV7-3
CDR3: ASRLSSGSHTGELF

J: TRBJ1-2
D: TRBD1
V: TRBV6-6
CDR3: ASSPVSSEGAVGYT

J: TRBJ2-3
D: -
V: TRBV7-2
CDR3: ASSSLFGQYAGSDTQY